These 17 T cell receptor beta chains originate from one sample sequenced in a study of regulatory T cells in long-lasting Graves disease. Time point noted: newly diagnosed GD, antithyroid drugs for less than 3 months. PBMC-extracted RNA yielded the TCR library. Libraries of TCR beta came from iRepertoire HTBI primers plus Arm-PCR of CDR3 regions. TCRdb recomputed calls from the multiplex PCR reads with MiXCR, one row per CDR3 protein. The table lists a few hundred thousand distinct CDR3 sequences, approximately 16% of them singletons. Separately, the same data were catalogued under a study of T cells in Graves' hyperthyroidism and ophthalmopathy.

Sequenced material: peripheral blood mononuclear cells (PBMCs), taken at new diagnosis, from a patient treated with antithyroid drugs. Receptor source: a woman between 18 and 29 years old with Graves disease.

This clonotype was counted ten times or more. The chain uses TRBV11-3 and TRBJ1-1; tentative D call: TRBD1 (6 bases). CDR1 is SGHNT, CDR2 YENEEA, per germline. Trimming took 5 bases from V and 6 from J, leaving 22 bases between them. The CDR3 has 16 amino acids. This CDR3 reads CASSITTGPVLSEAFF. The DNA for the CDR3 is TGTGCCAGCAGCATAACAACAGGGCCCGTACTTTCTGAAGCTTTCTTT.

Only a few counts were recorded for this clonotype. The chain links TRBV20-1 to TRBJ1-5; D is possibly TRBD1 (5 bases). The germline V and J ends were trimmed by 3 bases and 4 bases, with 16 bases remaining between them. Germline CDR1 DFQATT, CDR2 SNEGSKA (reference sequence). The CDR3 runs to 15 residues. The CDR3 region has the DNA TGCAGTGCTAGTCCGCCTCTGACAGAAAATCAGCCCCAGCATTTT. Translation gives CSASPPLTENQPQHF.

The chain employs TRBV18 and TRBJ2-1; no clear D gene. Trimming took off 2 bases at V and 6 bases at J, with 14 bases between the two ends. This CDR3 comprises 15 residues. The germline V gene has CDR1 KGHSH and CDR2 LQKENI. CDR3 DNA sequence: TGTGCCAGCTCACCATTGGGGTTTGAGTCCAATGAGCAGTTCTTC. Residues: CASSPLGFESNEQFF.

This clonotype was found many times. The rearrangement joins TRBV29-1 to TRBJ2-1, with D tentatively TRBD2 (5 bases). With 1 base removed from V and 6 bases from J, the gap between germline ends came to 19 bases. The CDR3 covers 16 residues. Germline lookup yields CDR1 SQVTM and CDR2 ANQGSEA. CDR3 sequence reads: CSVEGVASSLVNEQFF. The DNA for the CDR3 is TGCAGCGTTGAAGGGGTTGCTAGCAGCCTAGTCAATGAGCAGTTCTTC.

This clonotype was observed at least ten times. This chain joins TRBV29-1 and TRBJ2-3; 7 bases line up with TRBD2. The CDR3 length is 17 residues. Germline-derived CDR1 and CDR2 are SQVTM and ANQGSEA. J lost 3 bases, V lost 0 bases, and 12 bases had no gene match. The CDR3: CSVEDRWGAGVTDTQYF. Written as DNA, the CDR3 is TGCAGCGTTGAAGATCGATGGGGTGCGGGAGTGACAGATACGCAGTATTTT.

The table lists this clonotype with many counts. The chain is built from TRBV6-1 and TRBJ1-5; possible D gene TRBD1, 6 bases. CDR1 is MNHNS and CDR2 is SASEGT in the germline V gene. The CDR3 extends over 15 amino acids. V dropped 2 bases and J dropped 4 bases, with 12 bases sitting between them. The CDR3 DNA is TGTGCCAGCAGTGAAAGGGGGACCGCTAATCAGCCCCAGCATTTT. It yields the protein CASSERGTANQPQHF.

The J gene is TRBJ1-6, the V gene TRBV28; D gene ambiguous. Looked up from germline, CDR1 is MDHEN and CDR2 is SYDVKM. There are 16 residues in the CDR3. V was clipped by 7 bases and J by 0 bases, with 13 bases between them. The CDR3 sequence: CASKSVVPSYNSPLHF. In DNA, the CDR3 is TGTGCCAGCAAATCCGTCGTCCCCTCCTATAATTCACCCCTCCACTTT.

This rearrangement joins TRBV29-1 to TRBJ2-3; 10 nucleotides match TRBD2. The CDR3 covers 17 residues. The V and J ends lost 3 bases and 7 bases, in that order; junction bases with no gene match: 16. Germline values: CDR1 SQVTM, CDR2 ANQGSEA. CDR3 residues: CSVEGLARKFSHNTQYF. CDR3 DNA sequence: TGCAGCGTTGAGGGACTAGCGAGAAAATTTTCACATAATACGCAGTATTTT.

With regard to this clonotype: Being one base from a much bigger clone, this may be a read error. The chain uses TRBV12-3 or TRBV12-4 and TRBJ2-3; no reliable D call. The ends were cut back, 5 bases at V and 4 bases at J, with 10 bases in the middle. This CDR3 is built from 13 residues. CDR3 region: CASSPLEADTQYF. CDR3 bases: TGTGCCAGCAGTCCCCTTGAAGCAGATACGCAGTATTTT.

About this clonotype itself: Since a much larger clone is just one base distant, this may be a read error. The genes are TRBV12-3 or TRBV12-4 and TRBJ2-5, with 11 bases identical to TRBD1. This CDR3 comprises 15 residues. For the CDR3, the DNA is TGTGCCAGCAGTCTGGGACAGGGGGTTTACAATGAGCAGCTCTTC. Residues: CASSLGQGVYNEQLF.

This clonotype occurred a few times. The CDR3 sequence: CASSLGRTTYEQYF. For the CDR3, the DNA is TGTGCCAGCAGTTTAGGGCGGACCACCTACGAGCAGTACTTC. The chain recombines TRBV28 with TRBJ2-7; no definite D call. From germline, CDR1 is MDHEN and CDR2 SYDVKM. The CDR3 is made up of 14 amino acids. Trimming removed 2 bases at V and 2 bases at J, with 10 bases between.

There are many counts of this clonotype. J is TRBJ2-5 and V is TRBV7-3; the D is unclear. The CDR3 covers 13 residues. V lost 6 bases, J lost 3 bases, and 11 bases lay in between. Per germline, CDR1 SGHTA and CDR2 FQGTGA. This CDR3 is CASSLTPEETQYF. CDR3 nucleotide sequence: TGTGCCAGCAGTCTAACCCCTGAAGAGACCCAGTACTTC.

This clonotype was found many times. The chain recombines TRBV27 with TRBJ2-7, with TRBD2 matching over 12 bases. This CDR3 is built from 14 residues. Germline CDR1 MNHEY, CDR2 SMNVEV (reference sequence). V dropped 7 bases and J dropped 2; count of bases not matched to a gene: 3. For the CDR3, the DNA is TGTGCCAGCAAACTAGCGGGAGGCACCTACGAGCAGTACTTC. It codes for CASKLAGGTYEQYF.

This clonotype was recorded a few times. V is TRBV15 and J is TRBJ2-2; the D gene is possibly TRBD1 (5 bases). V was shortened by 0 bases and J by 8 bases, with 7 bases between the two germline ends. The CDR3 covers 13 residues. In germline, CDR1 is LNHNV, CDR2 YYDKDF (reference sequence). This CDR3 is CATSREGVGELFF. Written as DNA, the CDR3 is TGTGCCACCAGCAGAGAAGGGGTTGGGGAGCTGTTTTTT. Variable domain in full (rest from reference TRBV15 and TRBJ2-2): DAMVIQNPRYQVTQFGKPVTLSCSQTLNHNVMYWYQQKSSQAPKLLFHYYDKDFNNEADTPDNFQSRRPNTSFCFLDIRSPGLGDTAMYLCATSREGVGELFFGEGSRLTVL.

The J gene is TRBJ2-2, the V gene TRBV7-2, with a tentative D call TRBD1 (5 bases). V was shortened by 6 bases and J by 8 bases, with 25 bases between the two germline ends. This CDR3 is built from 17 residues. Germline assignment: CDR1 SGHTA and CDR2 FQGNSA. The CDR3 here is CASRPSGTGHSKGELFF. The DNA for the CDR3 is TGTGCCAGCAGACCAAGTGGAACAGGACACTCGAAGGGGGAGCTGTTTTTT.

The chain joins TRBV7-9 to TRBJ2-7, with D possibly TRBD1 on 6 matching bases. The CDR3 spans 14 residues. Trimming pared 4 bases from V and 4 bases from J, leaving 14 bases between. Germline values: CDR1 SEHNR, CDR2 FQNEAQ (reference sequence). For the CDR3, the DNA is TGTGCCAGCAGCTCCAACAGGGTCCCGTACGAGCAGTACTTC. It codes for CASSSNRVPYEQYF.

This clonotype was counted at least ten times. The CDR3 DNA sequence: TGTGCCAGCAGCTTACAGGCCGCTGGCGGGAGTGAGCAGTTCTTC. Protein: CASSLQAAGGSEQFF. The chain recombines TRBV11-1 with TRBJ2-1, with 7 bases matching TRBD2. CDR3 length equals 15 residues. Germline values: CDR1 SGHAT, CDR2 FQDESV (reference sequence). The junction had 10 bases not matched to a gene; V was cut back by 2 bases and J by 9 bases.